This T cell receptor (beta chain) stems from a study of identical twins. This clonotype was detected many times. MiXCR, applied by TCRdb to the 5' RACE reads, yields one record per CDR3 protein. The sample consists of over 500,000 distinct CDR3 sequences, 20% to 25% of them appearing once. Trimming cost V 5 bases and J 4 bases; bases outside gene matches: 9. The CDR3 sequence is 15 residues long. Germline V gene lookup returns CDR1 MNHNS and CDR2 SASEGT. These same records also appear under a second study, on T cells expressing NK-cell markers. Turning to that study: Among CD8+ T cells from about 6 donors, dominant NKG2C+ clonotypes accounted for about 1.0-7.0%.

V is TRBV6-1 and J is TRBJ2-7; TRBD2 matches 9 bases. What was sequenced was CD4+ T cells sorted from blood. This receptor was obtained from a woman aged 18-29 years in good health. CDR3 amino acids: CASSPPGTSSYEQYF. In nucleotides, the CDR3 is TGTGCCAGCAGTCCACCCGGGACTAGCTCTTACGAGCAGTACTTC.